This is a list of T cell receptor beta chains from one sample in a study of regulatory T cells in long-lasting Graves disease. TCRdb recomputed calls from the multiplex PCR reads with MiXCR, one row per CDR3 protein. The table shows 450,000 or so distinct CDR3 sequences, with around 21% occurring only once. This material consisted of peripheral blood mononuclear cells (PBMCs), taken when the disease was refractory, from a patient treated with antithyroid drugs. Receptor source: a female donor with Graves disease. CDR3s include the opening cysteine and the closing phenylalanine or tryptophan. D genes are given only for firm matches. Only some rows state a clone size, as once, few, many or a class for expanded clones.

j_gene: TRBJ1-5; v_gene: TRBV20-1; abundance: few; d_gene: TRBD1; CDR3nt: TGCAGTGCTAGAGTCGAGACAGGGGGCGTCGGCAATCAGCCCCAGCATTTT; CDR3aa: CSARVETGGVGNQPQHF
j_gene: TRBJ2-7; v_gene: TRBV20-1; abundance: few; d_gene: NA; CDR3nt: TGCAGTGCAGAACAAAACCACCGCTCCTACGAGCAGTACTTC; CDR3aa: CSAEQNHRSYEQYF
j_gene: TRBJ1-6; v_gene: TRBV18; abundance: once; d_gene: NA; CDR3nt: TGTGCCAGCTCACCACTCCAGGGGATGAATTCACCCCTCCACTTT; CDR3aa: CASSPLQGMNSPLHF
j_gene: TRBJ2-7; v_gene: TRBV29-1; abundance: NA; d_gene: TRBD2; CDR3nt: TGCAGCGTTGAAGACCCACTAGCGGGCCACTACGAGCAGTACTTC; CDR3aa: CSVEDPLAGHYEQYF
j_gene: TRBJ2-5; v_gene: TRBV28; abundance: many; d_gene: NA; CDR3nt: TGTGCCAGCAGTTCCACTAATAGGCAGGAGACCCAGTACTTC; CDR3aa: CASSSTNRQETQYF
j_gene: TRBJ2-5; v_gene: TRBV18; abundance: NA; d_gene: NA; CDR3nt: TGTGCCAACTCGGGCGAGACCCAGTACTTC; CDR3aa: CANSGETQYF
j_gene: TRBJ1-4; v_gene: TRBV5-1; abundance: NA; d_gene: NA; CDR3nt: TGCGCCAGCAGCTTTACCTCAACTAAAACTAATGAAAAACTGTTTTTT; CDR3aa: CASSFTSTKTNEKLFF
j_gene: TRBJ2-1; v_gene: TRBV18; abundance: NA; d_gene: NA; CDR3nt: TGTGCCAGCTCGCTTACCGGGGCCAGCTCCTACAATGAGCAGTTCTTC; CDR3aa: CASSLTGASSYNEQFF
j_gene: TRBJ2-1; v_gene: TRBV12-3/TRBV12-4; abundance: few; d_gene: TRBD2; CDR3nt: TGTGCCAGCAGTTTTCGTCTAGCGGATTCCTACAATGAGCAGTTCTTC; CDR3aa: CASSFRLADSYNEQFF
j_gene: TRBJ2-3; v_gene: TRBV7-8; abundance: NA; d_gene: NA; CDR3nt: TGTGCCAGCAGCTTGGGGCAGGGATTTGTTGATACGCAGTATTTT; CDR3aa: CASSLGQGFVDTQYF
j_gene: TRBJ2-7; v_gene: TRBV19; abundance: many; d_gene: NA; CDR3nt: TGTGCCAGTATCGGATTGGAACAGGGCTCCTACGAGCAGTACTTC; CDR3aa: CASIGLEQGSYEQYF
j_gene: TRBJ2-3; v_gene: TRBV20-1; abundance: NA; d_gene: NA; CDR3nt: TGCAGTGCTAGAGCCTCAAGAGTTCAAGGGCCGCAGTATTTT; CDR3aa: CSARASRVQGPQYF
j_gene: TRBJ2-7; v_gene: TRBV6-1; abundance: NA; d_gene: TRBD1; CDR3nt: TGTGCCAGCAGGCGGACAGGGCCCTCCTACGAGCAGTACTTC; CDR3aa: CASRRTGPSYEQYF
j_gene: TRBJ2-1; v_gene: TRBV6-1; abundance: few; d_gene: TRBD1; CDR3nt: TGTGCCAGCGAGTCAGGGGGTTGGGAGCAGTTCTTC; CDR3aa: CASESGGWEQFF
j_gene: TRBJ1-1; v_gene: TRBV19; abundance: few; d_gene: NA; CDR3nt: TGTGCCAGTAGTATAAAACGGAACACTGAAGCTTTCTTT; CDR3aa: CASSIKRNTEAFF
j_gene: TRBJ2-2; v_gene: TRBV2; abundance: many; d_gene: NA; CDR3nt: TGTGCCAGCAGTATCAGGGGCACCACCGGGGAGCTGTTTTTT; CDR3aa: CASSIRGTTGELFF
j_gene: TRBJ2-1; v_gene: TRBV9; abundance: NA; d_gene: NA; CDR3nt: TGTGCCAGCAGCGTACAAGAGTTCACCTACAATGAGCAGTTCTTC; CDR3aa: CASSVQEFTYNEQFF
j_gene: TRBJ1-1; v_gene: TRBV27; abundance: NA; d_gene: NA; CDR3nt: TGTGCCAGCAGTTTATCGCGGGTGAAGTACACTGAAGCTTTCTTT; CDR3aa: CASSLSRVKYTEAFF
j_gene: TRBJ1-2; v_gene: TRBV19; abundance: few; d_gene: NA; CDR3nt: TGTGCCAGTAGTGGCTCGGGGGAGAGCACCTTC; CDR3aa: CASSGSGESTF
j_gene: TRBJ2-5; v_gene: TRBV4-1; abundance: NA; d_gene: NA; CDR3nt: TGCGCCAGCAGCCAATTATCCCAGGGTCAAGAGACCCAGTACTTC; CDR3aa: CASSQLSQGQETQYF
j_gene: TRBJ2-2; v_gene: TRBV9; abundance: many; d_gene: NA; CDR3nt: TGTGCCAGCAGCGAGATCGACGCGACGTATGCCGGGGAGCTGTTTTTT; CDR3aa: CASSEIDATYAGELFF
j_gene: TRBJ2-1; v_gene: TRBV30; abundance: once; d_gene: NA; CDR3nt: TGTGCCTGGAGTGTAGGCAATGAGCAGTTCTTC; CDR3aa: CAWSVGNEQFF
j_gene: TRBJ1-1; v_gene: TRBV5-6; abundance: once; d_gene: NA; CDR3nt: TGTGCCAGCAGCTTGGAAGGCAGGGGACCATGGAGCACTGAAGCTTTCTTT; CDR3aa: CASSLEGRGPWSTEAFF
j_gene: TRBJ2-5; v_gene: TRBV19; abundance: NA; d_gene: NA; CDR3nt: TGTGCCAGTAGTATCGGTCTGGCAAAAGAGACCCAGTACTTC; CDR3aa: CASSIGLAKETQYF